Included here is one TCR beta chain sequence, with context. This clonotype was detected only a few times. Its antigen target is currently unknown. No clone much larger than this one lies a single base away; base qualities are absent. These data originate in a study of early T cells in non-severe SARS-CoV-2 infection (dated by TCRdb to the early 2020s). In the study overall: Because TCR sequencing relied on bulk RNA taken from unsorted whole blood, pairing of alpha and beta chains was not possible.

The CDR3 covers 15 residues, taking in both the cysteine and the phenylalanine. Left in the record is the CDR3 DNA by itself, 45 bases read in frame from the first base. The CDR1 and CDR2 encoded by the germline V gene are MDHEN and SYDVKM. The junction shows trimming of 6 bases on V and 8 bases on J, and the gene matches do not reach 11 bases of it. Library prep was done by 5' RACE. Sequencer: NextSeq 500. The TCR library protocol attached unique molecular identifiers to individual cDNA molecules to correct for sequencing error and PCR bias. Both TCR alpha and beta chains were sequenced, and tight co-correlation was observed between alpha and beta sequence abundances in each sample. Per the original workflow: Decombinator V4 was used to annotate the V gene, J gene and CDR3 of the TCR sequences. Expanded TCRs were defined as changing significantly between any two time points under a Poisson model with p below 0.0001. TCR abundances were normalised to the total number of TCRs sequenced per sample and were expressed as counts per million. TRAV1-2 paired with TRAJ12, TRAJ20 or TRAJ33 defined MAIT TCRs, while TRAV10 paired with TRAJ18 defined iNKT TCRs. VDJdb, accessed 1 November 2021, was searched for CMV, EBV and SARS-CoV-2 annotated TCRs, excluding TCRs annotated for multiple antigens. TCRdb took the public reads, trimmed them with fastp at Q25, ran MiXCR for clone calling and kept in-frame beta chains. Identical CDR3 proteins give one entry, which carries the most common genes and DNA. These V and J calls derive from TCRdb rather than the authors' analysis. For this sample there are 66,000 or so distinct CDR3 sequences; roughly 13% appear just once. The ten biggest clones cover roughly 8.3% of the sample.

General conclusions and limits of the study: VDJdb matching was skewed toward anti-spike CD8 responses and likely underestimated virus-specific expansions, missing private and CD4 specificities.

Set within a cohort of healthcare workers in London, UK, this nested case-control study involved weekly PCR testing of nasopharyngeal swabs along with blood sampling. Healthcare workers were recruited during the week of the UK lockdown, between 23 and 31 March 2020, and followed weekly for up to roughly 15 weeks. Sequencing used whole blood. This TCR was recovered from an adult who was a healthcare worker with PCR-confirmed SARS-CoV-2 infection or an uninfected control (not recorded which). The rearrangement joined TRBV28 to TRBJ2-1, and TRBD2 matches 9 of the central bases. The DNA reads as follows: TGTGCCAGCAGGCCCGGGACTAGCCTCGCCCATGAGCAGTTCTTC. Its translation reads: CASRPGTSLAHEQFF.